This entry lists 3 T cell receptor beta chains sequenced from one sample in a study of graft-versus-host responses after intestinal transplantation. Assay: immunoSEQ multiplex PCR; the TCRdb copy retains only in-frame clones and omits some. Of roughly 77,000 clones detected, 89% appear once; the ten largest clones hold approximately 2.7%. Antigens of these TCRs are unknown. This specimen was unstimulated CD8+ T cells sorted from spleen or lymph node cells, taken before intestinal transplant. The receptors were sampled from a human donor who received an intestinal transplant.

This chain uses TRBV9 with TRBJ2-1; 14 nucleotides agree with TRBD2. Germline CDR1 is SGDLS and CDR2 is YYNGEE. The trim removed 1 base at V and 8 bases at J, leaving 11 bases unmatched. The CDR3 has 18 amino acids. The CDR3 nucleotides read TGTGCCAGCAGCGTAACCCTGGGACTAGCGGGAGCGGGGGATGAGCAGTTCTTC. Amino acids: CASSVTLGLAGAGDEQFF. The full variable domain, completed using reference TRBV9 and TRBJ2-1, is DSGVTQTPKHLITATGQRVTLRCSPRSGDLSVYWYQQSLDQGLQFLIQYYNGEERAKGNILERFSAQQFPDLHSELNLSSLELGDSALYFCASSVTLGLAGAGDEQFFGPGTRLTVL.

This chain uses TRBV6-1 with TRBJ1-2; unclear D gene. From germline, CDR1 is MNHNS and CDR2 SASEGT. This CDR3 spans 13 amino acids. V shed 6 bases and J shed 4 bases, with 12 bases lying between them. The DNA for the CDR3 is TGTGCCAGCAGGGTCCAGTACACCTATGGCTACACCTTC. Its translation: CASRVQYTYGYTF.

The rearrangement uses TRBV6-6 and TRBJ2-5; D is tentatively TRBD1 or TRBD2 (7 bases each). The J call may be mistaken, given a closer DNA end match to TRBJ2-7. The CDR3 is made up of 15 amino acids. Per the germline V gene, CDR1 is MNHNY and CDR2 is SVGAGI (reference sequence). Here the CDR3 reads CASSYRGGSSYEQYF. The CDR3 DNA reads as TGTGCCAGCAGCTACAGGGGAGGGTCCTCCTACGAGCAGTACTTC.